This TCR beta chain was observed in a study of T cells in Graves' hyperthyroidism and ophthalmopathy. Study observations and caveats: In the analysis, a 13 V-J model separated ophthalmopathy from stable hyperthyroidism. Blood held most thyroid clonotypes expanded above 0.001 frequency.

TCR beta CDR3 region amplification was performed from RNA transcripts. The TCR CDR3 first-round RT-PCR relied on the HTBI primer set. TCRdb reprocessed the multiplex PCR reads with MiXCR, giving one entry per CDR3 protein. The sample has around 620,000 distinct CDR3 sequences; around 45% are singletons. This clonotype was picked up many times. Its cognate antigen is unknown. For the diagnoses, clinical symptoms, serum thyroxine and TRAb, thyroid ultrasound and orbital computed tomography were used. The ends lost 2 bases at V and 7 bases at J; junction bases unmatched: 3. The CDR3 contains 14 residues. Germline V gene data show CDR1 as MNHEY and CDR2 as SVGAGI.

The rearrangement links TRBV6-5 to TRBJ2-2, with 8 bases aligning to TRBD1. Sequencing used peripheral blood or thyroid tissue (not recorded which). The sequence came from an adult woman with Graves' disease, either hyperthyroidism or ophthalmopathy (not recorded which). The CDR3, as DNA: TGTGCCAGCAGTTACGGACAGGGAGGCGGGGAGCTGTTTTTT. It codes for CASSYGQGGGELFF.